These 20 T cell receptor beta chains were sequenced from one sample in a study of tumor-infiltrating lymphocytes in oesophageal squamous cell carcinoma. In TCRdb, the PCR reads were re-called with MiXCR into one record per CDR3 protein. The table has 8,700 or so distinct CDR3 sequences, around 64% seen once; the top ten hold approximately 34%. Sequencing was performed on esophageal tumor tissue. The receptors here all came from a female donor with esophageal squamous cell carcinoma.

This chain joins TRBV12-3 or TRBV12-4 and TRBJ2-6; 10 nucleotides line up with TRBD1. The CDR3 contains 17 residues. V lost 3 bases and J lost 0; bases outside the gene matches: 2. The CDR3 protein is CASSLTGGDSGANVLTF. DNA for the CDR3: TGTGCCAGCAGTTTGACAGGGGGCGACTCTGGGGCCAACGTCCTGACTTTC.

The chain employs TRBV7-8 and TRBJ2-3; TRBD1 aligns across 11 bases. The J call is doubtful: the DNA matches TRBJ2-7 better. The CDR3 has 16 amino acids. Germline values: CDR1 SGHVS, CDR2 FQNEAQ. The CDR3 nucleotides are TGTGCCAGCAGCTTCCCGACCGGGACAGGGGGAGACGAGCAGTACTTC. Translation gives CASSFPTGTGGDEQYF.

The chain uses TRBV28 and TRBJ2-5, with TRBD2 identical over 10 bases. CDR1 is MDHEN and CDR2 is SYDVKM in the germline V gene. With 7 bases clipped from V and 11 bases from J, the junction kept 16 bases outside the gene matches. The CDR3 is 15 amino acids. Here the CDR3 reads CASKISGGSRNEQYF. In nucleotides, the CDR3 is TGTGCCAGCAAGATTAGCGGGGGGTCTCGGAATGAGCAGTACTTC.

This clonotype was counted a few times. The V gene is TRBV10-2, the J gene TRBJ1-3; D is ambiguous. The CDR3 extends over 16 amino acids. V shed 2 bases and J shed 0 bases, with 11 bases lying between them. Per the germline V gene, CDR1 is WSHSY and CDR2 is SAAADI. The CDR3 DNA is TGCGCCAGCAGTGAGGAGCGGGGATTCTCTGGAAACACCATATATTTT. This encodes CASSEERGFSGNTIYF.

This chain uses TRBV7-2 with TRBJ2-7, with 11 bases fitting TRBD2. Unmatched junction bases numbered 2, after V lost 0 bases and J lost 4 bases. This CDR3 has 15 amino acids. Looked up from germline, CDR1 is SGHTA and CDR2 is FQGNSA. In DNA form, the CDR3 reads TGTGCCAGCAGCTTAGCTCTAGCGGGGGGTTACGAGCAGTACTTC. Its translation is CASSLALAGGYEQYF. The full variable domain, its missing parts supplied by reference TRBV7-2 and TRBJ2-7, is GAGVSQSPSNKVTEKGKDVELRCDPISGHTALYWYRQSLGQGLEFLIYFQGNSAPDKSGLPSDRFSAERTGGSVSTLTIQRTQQEDSAVYLCASSLALAGGYEQYFGPGTRLTVT.

The V and J genes are TRBV7-6 and TRBJ2-7; perhaps TRBD2 as D (5 bases). The J call is uncertain, as TRBJ2-1 better fits the DNA end. This CDR3 spans 15 amino acids. The germline V gene encodes CDR1 SGHVS and CDR2 FNYEAQ. CDR3 residues: CATSAREGSYNEQFF. CDR3 nucleotides: TGTGCCACCTCAGCGAGAGAGGGCTCCTACAATGAGCAGTTCTTC.

Notes on this clonotype: A much larger clonotype is one base distant, so this may be a read error. This chain uses TRBV18 with TRBJ2-7; D uncertain. The length of the CDR3 is 13 residues. Germline V gene data show CDR1 as KGHSH and CDR2 as LQKENI. Trimming took 3 bases from V and 7 from J, leaving 13 bases between them. CDR3 amino acids: CASSPSGYNEQYF. CDR3 coding DNA: TGTGCCAGCTCACCGAGTGGATACAATGAGCAGTACTTC.

This rearrangement joins TRBV7-3 to TRBJ2-1, with a tentative D call TRBD2 (5 bases). The germline V gene encodes CDR1 SGHTA and CDR2 FQGTGA. This CDR3 has 14 amino acids. The V end lost 1 base, the J end lost 5 bases, and 9 bases lay between the germline ends. The CDR3 coding sequence is TGTGCCAGCAGCTTAAGTTTGCGGGACAATGAGCAGTTCTTC. It codes for CASSLSLRDNEQFF.

This clonotype has more than one count but fewer than ten. The rearrangement joins TRBV7-2 to TRBJ1-2; no firm D call. Germline CDR1 reads SGHTA; CDR2 reads FQGNSA. Trimming stripped 1 base from V and 2 bases from J, with 8 bases between. The CDR3 loop spans 14 amino acids. The CDR3 spells CASSLVWTNYGYTF. The CDR3 DNA follows: TGTGCCAGCAGCTTAGTTTGGACGAACTATGGCTACACCTTC. Variable domain in full (rest from reference TRBV7-2 and TRBJ1-2): GAGVSQSPSNKVTEKGKDVELRCDPISGHTALYWYRQSLGQGLEFLIYFQGNSAPDKSGLPSDRFSAERTGGSVSTLTIQRTQQEDSAVYLCASSLVWTNYGYTFGSGTRLTVV.

This clonotype has only a few counts. The chain couples TRBV7-8 to TRBJ2-7; TRBD2 matches 8 bases. Matching the DNA end better, TRBJ2-5 makes the J call doubtful. Germline values: CDR1 SGHVS, CDR2 FQNEAQ. This CDR3 is 17 amino acids long. CDR3 coding DNA: TGTGCCAGCAGCTTAGGTGGGACTGCGGGAGGTCAAGAGACCCAGTACTTC. This gives the protein CASSLGGTAGGQETQYF.

The chain employs TRBV12-3 or TRBV12-4 and TRBJ2-5; no firm D call. The ends were cut back, 1 base at V and 2 bases at J, with 5 bases in the middle. This CDR3 contains 13 residues. CDR3 residues: CASSLGLQETQYF. The CDR3 bases are TGTGCCAGCAGTTTAGGACTTCAAGAGACCCAGTACTTC.

This clonotype was observed at least ten times. The chain joins TRBV4-1 to TRBJ1-5; D call uncertain. V lost 0 bases to trimming and J lost 2 bases, with 8 bases between them. This CDR3 has 15 amino acids. Germline CDR1 is MGHRA and CDR2 is YSYEKL. The CDR3: CASSQDGRGNQPQHF. CDR3 coding DNA: TGCGCCAGCAGCCAAGATGGGAGGGGCAATCAGCCCCAGCATTTT.

This chain links TRBV6-6 with TRBJ2-5; D is perhaps TRBD1 (6 bases). The germline CDR1 and CDR2 sequences are MNHNY and SVGAGI (reference sequence). V shed 0 bases and J shed 3 bases, with 11 bases lying between them. The CDR3 runs to 15 residues. DNA of the CDR3: TGTGCCAGCAGTTACTCGGTACAGGGCAAAGAGACCCAGTACTTC. This translates into CASSYSVQGKETQYF.

The chain is built from TRBV7-6 and TRBJ2-3, with 7 bases matching TRBD2. Germline loops: CDR1 SGHVS, CDR2 FNYEAQ. V was pared by 1 base and J by 2 bases, with 3 bases of the junction left unmatched. This CDR3 has 15 residues. The DNA of the CDR3 is TGTGCCAGCAGCTTAGGAGCGGGGTTCACAGATACGCAGTATTTT. Protein product: CASSLGAGFTDTQYF.

This clonotype came up a few times. The gene calls are TRBV7-2 and TRBJ2-5; the match to TRBD2 covers 12 bases. Germline CDR1 SGHTA, CDR2 FQGNSA. The V and J ends lost 5 bases and 5 bases, in that order; junction bases with no gene match: 6. The CDR3 is 15 residues long. The CDR3 DNA follows: TGTGCCAGCAGCCTCCAGACTAGCGGGGGCGAGACCCAGTACTTC. Its translation is CASSLQTSGGETQYF. The variable domain in full, with the rest retrieved from reference TRBV7-2 and TRBJ2-5, is GAGVSQSPSNKVTEKGKDVELRCDPISGHTALYWYRQSLGQGLEFLIYFQGNSAPDKSGLPSDRFSAERTGGSVSTLTIQRTQQEDSAVYLCASSLQTSGGETQYFGPGTRLLVL.

The V gene is TRBV10-3, the J gene TRBJ2-3; D gene ambiguous. V shed 4 bases and J shed 4 bases, with 3 bases lying between them. Germline V gene lookup returns CDR1 ENHRY and CDR2 SYGVKD. The CDR3 sequence is 11 residues long. The CDR3 DNA is TGTGCCATCAGTGCCGCAGATACGCAGTATTTT. This translates into CAISAADTQYF.

V is TRBV6-1 and J is TRBJ2-6; 7 bases agree with TRBD1. The J call may be mistaken, given a closer DNA end match to TRBJ2-7. The CDR3 loop spans 14 amino acids. The V gene's germline CDR1 is MNHNS and CDR2 SASEGT. Written as DNA, the CDR3 is TGTGCCAGCATCCTGGGACAGAATTACTACGAGCAGTACTTC. This gives the protein CASILGQNYYEQYF.

The table lists this clonotype with a few counts. The chain joins TRBV7-2 to TRBJ2-1; a possible D gene is TRBD2 (6 bases). The CDR3 runs to 19 residues. Germline V gene lookup returns CDR1 SGHTA and CDR2 FQGNSA. Trimming stripped 0 bases from V and 0 bases from J, with 18 bases between. The CDR3: CASSLARVGGTGSYNEQFF. CDR3 in DNA: TGTGCCAGCAGCTTAGCGAGGGTCGGGGGTACGGGCTCCTACAATGAGCAGTTCTTC.

This clonotype is medium-sized. DNA for the CDR3: TGTGCCAGCAGCTTAGGGACCGACAGAAACATTCAGTACTTC. Encoded protein: CASSLGTDRNIQYF. V gene TRBV7-2 combines with J gene TRBJ2-4; TRBD1 is a possible D gene (5 bases). The CDR3 spans 14 residues. V shed 1 base and J shed 6 bases, with 10 bases lying between them. Per the germline V gene, CDR1 is SGHTA and CDR2 is FQGNSA.

The chain is built from TRBV7-6 and TRBJ2-1; D remains unclear. CDR1 is SGHVS and CDR2 is FNYEAQ in the germline V gene. Trimming pared 6 bases from V and 16 bases from J, leaving 22 bases between. The CDR3 extends over 13 amino acids. CDR3 coding DNA: TGTGCCAGCAGTGAGATCAGTGGCACTGAAGCTTTCTTC. Translated, it gives CASSEISGTEAFF.